These 10 T cell receptor beta chains were sequenced from one sample in a study of blood T cell repertoires in COVID-19. The assay was immunoSEQ multiplex PCR, and TCRdb's table has in-frame clones only and misses some. The sample lists about 220,000 clones, about 86% occurring once. Sequencing input: peripheral blood. All receptors derive from a woman in her forties or fifties with acute or convalescent COVID-19.

The chain employs TRBV29-1 and TRBJ1-5; 11 bases are a match to TRBD1. The CDR3 runs 17 residues. CDR1 is SQVTM and CDR2 is ANQGSEA in the germline V gene. Germline trimming cut 6 bases from V and 2 bases from J; bases unmatched to any gene: 12. The CDR3 DNA reads as TGCAGCGTACCAACCGGGACAGGGGGTGGTGGCAATCAGCCCCAGCATTTT. Amino acids: CSVPTGTGGGGNQPQHF.

In its sample, this clone was seen a few times. The V call is TRBV7-3, the J call TRBJ1-3; D gene ambiguous. Germline V gene data show CDR1 as SGHTA and CDR2 as FQGTGA. Between the trimmed V and J ends, which lost 2 bases and 0 bases, there was a span of 8 bases. The CDR3 totals 15 residues. The CDR3 region has the DNA TGTGCCAGCAGCTTAGATCCGAGCTCTGGAAACACCATATATTTT. Translating gives CASSLDPSSGNTIYF. Drawing the rest from reference TRBV7-3 and TRBJ1-3, the complete variable domain is GAGVSQTPSNKVTEKGKYVELRCDPISGHTALYWYRQSLGQGPEFLIYFQGTGAADDSGLPNDRFFAVRPEGSVSTLKIQRTERGDSAVYLCASSLDPSSGNTIYFGEGSWLTVV.

The CDR3 region has the DNA TGTGCCAGTAGGGACTTGCTAAGTATTGAAAACACCATATATTTT. Translated, it gives CASRDLLSIENTIYF. This sequence joins TRBV19 and TRBJ1-3; D unresolved. The CDR3 covers 15 residues. The germline V and J ends were trimmed by 6 bases and 6 bases, with 18 bases remaining between them. The germline V gene has CDR1 LNHDA and CDR2 SQIVND (reference sequence).

The chain has TRBV5-1 and TRBJ1-1; 8 bases are shared with TRBD1. Germline values: CDR1 SGHRS, CDR2 YFSETQ. With 0 bases clipped from V and 4 bases from J, the junction kept 5 bases outside the gene matches. The CDR3 runs to 15 residues. In nucleotides, the CDR3 is TGCGCCAGCAGCTTGGCAGGGGGCAGGGTCACTGAAGCTTTCTTT. Translated, it gives CASSLAGGRVTEAFF.

Of note for this clone: A junction end diverges from the germline sequence, so it may reflect a read error. V gene TRBV11-3 combines with J gene TRBJ2-7; 7 nucleotides match TRBD2. The CDR3 consists of 14 residues. Germline CDR1 reads SGHNT; CDR2 reads YENEEA. The CDR3 region has the DNA TGTGCCAGCAGCTCTCGGGGAGGGGAGACGCTCAAAGCCTTC. Protein product: CASSSRGGETLKAF.

The gene calls are TRBV19 and TRBJ2-1, with 7 bases matching TRBD2. CDR1 and CDR2 from the germline V gene are LNHDA and SQIVND (reference sequence). With 8 bases clipped from V and 5 bases from J, the junction kept 6 bases outside the gene matches. CDR3 length: 13 amino acids. The CDR3 here is CASWERGNNEQFF. In DNA form, the CDR3 reads TGTGCCAGTTGGGAGCGGGGCAACAATGAGCAGTTCTTC.

This chain joins TRBV18 and TRBJ2-7; D possibly corresponds to TRBD2 (5 bases). V lost 2 bases and J lost 6, with 14 bases in between. CDR1 is KGHSH, CDR2 LQKENI, per germline. The CDR3 sequence is 14 residues long. CDR3 nucleotides: TGTGCCAGCTCACCAGGCGGGCCCACACTCGAGCAGTACTTC. Protein sequence: CASSPGGPTLEQYF.

J is TRBJ1-2 and V is TRBV2, with 8 bases fitting TRBD1. The CDR3 runs to 16 residues. With V trimmed by 7 bases and J by 6 bases, 16 bases remained unmatched. Germline CDR1 is SNHLY and CDR2 is FYNNEI. CDR3 amino acids: CASTNFEAGGRNGYTF. The CDR3 DNA is TGTGCCAGCACCAACTTTGAGGCAGGGGGCAGGAATGGCTACACCTTC.

V usage is TRBV30 and J usage is TRBJ1-1; D remains unclear. Looked up from germline, CDR1 is GTSNPN and CDR2 is SVGIG (reference sequence). V gave up 0 bases and J gave up 7 bases, with 9 bases separating them. The length of the CDR3 is 12 residues. The CDR3 nucleotides are TGTGCCTGGAGTGTACAGCGGCTTGAAGCTTTCTTT. It translates to CAWSVQRLEAFF.

This sequence joins TRBV12-5 and TRBJ2-7, with D perhaps TRBD1 (6 bases). V was pared by 7 bases and J by 0 bases, with 13 bases between. The CDR3 is made up of 14 amino acids. In germline, CDR1 is LGHNT, CDR2 FRNRAP. CDR3 in DNA: TGTGCTAGTGCCCAGACAGGACCCTCCTACGAGCAGTACTTC. Translation gives CASAQTGPSYEQYF.